The text below deals with one T cell receptor (beta chain). These data originate in a study of shared clonotypes between healthy human individuals. As originally analysed: ImmunoSEQ only sent back junction sequences with no quality scores, so filtering was done differently. Produced via immunoSEQ multiplex PCR; TCRdb's table is partial and in-frame only. V, J and clone size reflect that table, while D and trimming were determined from the DNA. The sample lists roughly 2 million clones, about 94% seen once, with roughly 0.13% in the top ten. The CDR3 totals 16 residues. Looked up from germline, CDR1 is SEHNR and CDR2 is FQNEAQ (reference sequence). Between the trimmed V and J ends, which lost 6 bases and 2 bases, there was a span of 18 bases.

This chain connects TRBV7-9 to TRBJ2-3; maybe TRBD1 (7 bases). The source is a man aged 18-30 years in good health. What was sequenced was naive CD4+ T cells sorted from blood. The subset denotes: CD45RA+ positively selected. The CDR3 DNA is TGTGCCAGCAGTTTCTTTCAGGGGGGTAACACAGATACGCAGTATTTT. Translating it yields CASSFFQGGNTDTQYF. The variable domain in full, completed from reference TRBV7-9 and TRBJ2-3, reads DTGVSQNPRHKITKRGQNVTFRCDPISEHNRLYWYRQTLGQGPEFLTYFQNEAQLEKSRLLSDRFSAERPKGSFSTLEIQRTEQGDSAMYLCASSFFQGGNTDTQYFGPGTRLTVL.